Sequencing of this T cell receptor beta chain was carried out in a study of blood T cells in healthy people across ages. The use of a sample-barcoded 5' primer and a J-beta primer mix characterized a second PCR of 7 to 11 cycles. MiXCR was run by TCRdb on the 5' RACE reads, yielding one entry per CDR3 protein. The sample lists about 540,000 distinct CDR3 sequences, about 24% occurring once. Trimming took 0 bases from V and 8 from J; bases not matched to a gene: 5. CDR1 is SGHTA, CDR2 FQGNSA, per germline. The CDR3 is made up of 15 amino acids. The same specimen was also included in a second study, on T cells of mothers and their children. That study reports: The overlap seen between related mothers and children slightly exceeded that of unrelated pairs, though not significantly.

V usage is TRBV7-2 and J usage is TRBJ2-3; 10 bases align to TRBD2. Source material: blood. This clonotype was obtained from a boy younger than 18 in good health. CDR3 sequence: CASSLAGTSARTQYF. CDR3 DNA: TGTGCCAGCAGCTTAGCGGGGACTAGCGCTCGTACGCAGTATTTT.